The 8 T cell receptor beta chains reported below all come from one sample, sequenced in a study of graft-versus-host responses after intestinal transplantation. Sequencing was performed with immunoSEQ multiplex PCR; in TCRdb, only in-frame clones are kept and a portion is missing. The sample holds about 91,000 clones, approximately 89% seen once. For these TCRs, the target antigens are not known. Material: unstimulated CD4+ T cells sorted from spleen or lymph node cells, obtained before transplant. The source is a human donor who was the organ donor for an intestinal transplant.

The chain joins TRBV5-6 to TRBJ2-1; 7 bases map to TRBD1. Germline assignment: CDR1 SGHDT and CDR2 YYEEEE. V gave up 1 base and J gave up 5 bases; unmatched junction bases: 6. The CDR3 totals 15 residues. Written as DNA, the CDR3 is TGTGCCAGCAGCTTGAGAACCAGGGGGAACAATGAGCAGTTCTTC. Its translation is CASSLRTRGNNEQFF.

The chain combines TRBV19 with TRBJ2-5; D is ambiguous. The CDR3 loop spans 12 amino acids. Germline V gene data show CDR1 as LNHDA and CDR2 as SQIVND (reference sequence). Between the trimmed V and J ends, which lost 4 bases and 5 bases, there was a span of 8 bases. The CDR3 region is CASSTPGETQYF. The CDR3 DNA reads TGTGCCAGTAGTACCCCCGGGGAGACCCAGTACTTC.

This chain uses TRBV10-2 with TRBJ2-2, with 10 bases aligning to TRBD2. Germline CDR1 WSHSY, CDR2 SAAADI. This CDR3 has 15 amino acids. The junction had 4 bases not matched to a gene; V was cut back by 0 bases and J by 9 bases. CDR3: CASSESSGGIWELFF. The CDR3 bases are TGCGCCAGCAGTGAGTCTAGCGGGGGGATATGGGAGCTGTTTTTT.

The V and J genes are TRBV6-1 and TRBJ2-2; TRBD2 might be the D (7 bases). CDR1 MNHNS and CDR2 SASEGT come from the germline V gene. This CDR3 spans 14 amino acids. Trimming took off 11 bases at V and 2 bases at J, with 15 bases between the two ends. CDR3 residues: CAVGGGPNTGELFF. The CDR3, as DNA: TGTGCCGTTGGGGGGGGCCCTAACACCGGGGAGCTGTTTTTT.

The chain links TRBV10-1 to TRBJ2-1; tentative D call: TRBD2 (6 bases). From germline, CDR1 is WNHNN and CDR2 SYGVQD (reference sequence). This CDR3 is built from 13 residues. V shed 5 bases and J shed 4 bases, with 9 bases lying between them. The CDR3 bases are TGCGCCAGCAGTTGGGGGGAATACAATGAGCAGTTCTTC. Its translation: CASSWGEYNEQFF.

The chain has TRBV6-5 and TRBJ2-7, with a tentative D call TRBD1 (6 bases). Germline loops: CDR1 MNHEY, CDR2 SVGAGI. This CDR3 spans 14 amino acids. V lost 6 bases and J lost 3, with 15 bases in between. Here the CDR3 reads CASRRAGTNYEQYF. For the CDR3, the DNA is TGTGCCAGCAGGCGGGCCGGGACAAACTACGAGCAGTACTTC.

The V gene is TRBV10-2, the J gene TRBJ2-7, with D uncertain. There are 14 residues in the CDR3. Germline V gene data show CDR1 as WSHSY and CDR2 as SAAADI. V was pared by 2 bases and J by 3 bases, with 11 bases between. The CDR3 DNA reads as TGCGCCAGCAGTGAGGTTACTGGTTACTACGAGCAGTACTTC. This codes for CASSEVTGYYEQYF.

This CDR3 reads CSGGLEETQYF. The CDR3 DNA sequence: TGCAGCGGAGGTCTCGAGGAGACCCAGTACTTC. The genes are TRBV29-1 and TRBJ2-5; D gene ambiguous. The CDR3 contains 11 residues. The germline V gene has CDR1 SQVTM and CDR2 ANQGSEA. V lost 7 bases to trimming and J lost 5 bases, with 11 bases between them.